This T cell receptor beta chain was profiled in a study of blood T cell repertoires in COVID-19 (TCRdb year 2020). Background for the entire study: The collaborator samples originated in the United States, Italy and Spain and spanned the acute and convalescent phases of COVID-19. The samples were drawn from two sources: the first 160 participants of the ongoing ImmuneRACE study, and fewer than 1,500 subjects contributed by 6 global collaborators. The repertoires were made available in a free public database intended to serve as a resource for research on the immune response to SARS-CoV-2. Deeply sampled blood TCRbeta repertoires from subjects exposed to, actively infected with, or recovered from COVID-19 were included in the dataset. HLA class I and class II types, where available, came from metadata supplied by the sample provider rather than from assay-based typing. Sample metadata almost always included a de-identified subject ID, COVID-19 status, age in years and sex. The material from the prospective study consisted of cDNA or gDNA derived from T cells, B-cell-depleted T cells, or PBMCs. What the study reported, not specific to this receptor: Clinical and demographic metadata were provided uncurated, with the amount varying by source and participant.

Participants in the prospective study were enrolled through a virtual design, were aged about 18 to 100 years, and lived in fewer than 30 United States geographic areas. To assign participants to cohorts, the prospective study relied on clinical history that participants themselves reported in a screening survey and a study questionnaire. A participant counted as exposed if, within 2 weeks of entering the study, that participant had been in contact with someone who had a PCR-confirmed or clinician-diagnosed COVID-19 case. Mobile phlebotomists in the prospective study collected whole blood, serum and a nasopharyngeal or oropharyngeal swab from every participant. Additional blood draws and questionnaires over a 2-month period could optionally be provided by prospective study participants. Blood samples from the prospective study were shipped frozen or at room temperature prior to DNA extraction.

In the case of this clone: There is no known antigen for this receptor. No qualities accompany the bases; no much larger clone lies one base away.

TCRbeta CDR3 regions were amplified from genomic DNA by means of the immunoSEQ Assay, a bias-controlled multiplex PCR. The authors' analysis ran thus. The number of nucleated cells in each sample was estimated by amplification of reference gene primers within the assay. Sequence reads were collapsed and filtered to measure the absolute abundance of every unique TCRbeta CDR3 rearrangement. For each sample, productive Simpson clonality was calculated as the square root of Simpson's diversity index over productive rearrangements. TCRdb carries this immuneACCESS record with in-frame sequences only. Its versions omit some clonotypes, under half of them owing to an unresolved V gene in the studies checked, with the rest unexplained. That table is the source of V, J and clone size, and D and trimming were worked out from the DNA. Across this sample there are some 360,000 clones, with 88% seen only once. The top ten clones comprise about 0.94% of the sample.

CDR3 length: 13 amino acids, cysteine to phenylalanine. This entry keeps only the CDR3 DNA: 39 bases, framed from base 1. CDR1 and CDR2 are read off the germline V gene (reference sequence) as LNHNV and YYDKDF. V and J lose 6 bases and 3 bases, and a span of 9 bases separates them. The chain is encoded by TRBV15 joined to TRBJ1-3; the D gene remains uncertain. Material for sequencing was PBMCs or T cells enriched from blood (not recorded which). The clonotype comes from a woman between 25 and 40 years old who had been exposed to COVID-19. For the CDR3, the sequence is CATRGLGGNTIYF. The bases are TGTGCCACCAGAGGACTGGGTGGAAACACCATATATTTT.